What follows are 10 T cell receptor beta chains derived from one specimen sequenced in a study of post-analysis software for immune sequencing data. Findings of the study overall: Comparison of patients with controls showed a handful of TRBV segments more frequent in patients, TRBV5-6, TRBV5-1 and TRBV20-1 among them.

The antigens these receptors bind are not known. Tagging with unique molecular identifiers was a feature of the TCR beta cDNA libraries. TCRdb called the PCR reads again in MiXCR, with one record for every CDR3 protein. The sample yields some 690,000 distinct CDR3 sequences, roughly 30% seen once. The sample consisted of blood. These receptors all stem from a girl between 5 and 17 years old with multiple sclerosis.

The table lists this clonotype with a few counts. The chain couples TRBV5-1 to TRBJ2-1; TRBD2 matches at 7 bases. The CDR3 contains 16 residues. Germline V lookup: CDR1 SGHRS, CDR2 YFSETQ. J lost 6 bases, V lost 0 bases, and 9 bases had no gene match. The CDR3 spells CASSLEAREILNEQFF. CDR3 coding DNA: TGCGCCAGCAGCTTGGAAGCGCGGGAGATCCTCAATGAGCAGTTCTTC.

This clonotype was counted between two and nine times. V gene TRBV10-2 combines with J gene TRBJ1-1, with D unclear. The CDR3 runs 14 residues. Germline V CDR1 and CDR2: WSHSY, SAAADI. Trimming shortened V by 3 bases and J by 6 bases, and 14 bases separated the two germline ends. The DNA of the CDR3 is TGCGCCAGCAGTGATTCGGGGTCGGGCGCTGAAGCTTTCTTT. Translation: CASSDSGSGAEAFF.

V usage is TRBV20-1 and J usage is TRBJ2-5, with a weak D call TRBD1 (5 bases). The germline gives CDR1 DFQATT, CDR2 SNEGSKA (reference sequence). The CDR3 sequence is 16 residues long. V was pared by 0 bases and J by 5 bases, with 19 bases between. The CDR3 loop reads CSARDEGATVDETQYF. The CDR3 DNA reads as TGCAGTGCTAGAGATGAAGGGGCTACCGTGGACGAGACCCAGTACTTC.

As regards this clonotype: An end of the junction differs from the germline gene, which may be a read error. This chain uses TRBV13 with TRBJ2-3, with D tentatively TRBD1 or TRBD2 (5 bases each). The V gene's germline CDR1 is PRHDT and CDR2 FYEKMQ (reference sequence). This CDR3 is built from 12 residues. CDR3 amino acids: CTSSWGGDTQYF. In nucleotides, the CDR3 is TGTACCAGCAGCTGGGGCGGGGATACGCAGTATTTT.

The table lists this clonotype with a few counts. The chain has TRBV18 and TRBJ2-5; 9 bases are shared with TRBD1. From germline, CDR1 is KGHSH and CDR2 LQKENI. This CDR3 is 15 amino acids long. V trimming: 3 bases; J trimming: 4 bases; junction bases outside the gene matches: 6. The CDR3 sequence: CASSPGTGSGETQYF. The CDR3 bases are TGTGCCAGCTCACCTGGGACAGGGAGCGGAGAGACCCAGTACTTC.

The rearrangement joins TRBV29-1 to TRBJ2-5; the D gene is possibly TRBD2 (7 bases). From germline, CDR1 is SQVTM and CDR2 ANQGSEA. The CDR3 spans 14 residues. Trimming cost V 1 base and J 4 bases, with 13 bases left between them. The CDR3 sequence is CSVEVWGGLETQYF. In DNA, the CDR3 is TGCAGCGTTGAAGTCTGGGGGGGGCTAGAGACCCAGTACTTC.

In DNA form, the CDR3 reads TGTGCCAGCAGTTATACGGGACAGGGGGGAACTGAAGCTTTCTTT. Protein sequence: CASSYTGQGGTEAFF. The J gene is TRBJ1-1, the V gene TRBV6-5; the match to TRBD1 covers 11 bases. The V segment lost 3 bases and the J segment 5 bases; nucleotides outside the gene matches: 5. The length of the CDR3 is 15 residues. Germline V gives CDR1 MNHEY, CDR2 SVGAGI.

This clonotype was seen a few times. The V and J genes are TRBV27 and TRBJ1-5; maybe TRBD1 (5 bases). With 5 bases removed from V and 9 bases from J, the gap between germline ends came to 23 bases. Germline values: CDR1 MNHEY, CDR2 SMNVEV (reference sequence). This CDR3 comprises 16 residues. The CDR3 DNA follows: TGTGCCAGCAGTCAAGACCAACCCAGGCAGGGACTGCCCCAGCATTTT. Translated, it gives CASSQDQPRQGLPQHF.

The V gene is TRBV7-9, the J gene TRBJ2-5; D unresolved. Per germline, CDR1 SEHNR and CDR2 FQNEAQ (reference sequence). Trimming left V 5 bases short and J 4 bases short, with 17 bases between. CDR3 size: 15 residues. The CDR3 spells CASSRSAGVVETQYF. CDR3 in DNA: TGTGCCAGCAGCCGTTCGGCAGGTGTGGTAGAGACCCAGTACTTC.

This clonotype came up many times. The J gene is TRBJ2-1, the V gene TRBV20-1; D call uncertain. The CDR3 loop spans 14 amino acids. Trimming took off 6 bases at V and 0 bases at J, with 12 bases between the two ends. CDR1 DFQATT and CDR2 SNEGSKA come from the germline V gene (reference sequence). The CDR3 region is CSASSLSSYNEQFF. The DNA of the CDR3 is TGCAGTGCGAGTTCGCTGAGCTCCTACAATGAGCAGTTCTTC.